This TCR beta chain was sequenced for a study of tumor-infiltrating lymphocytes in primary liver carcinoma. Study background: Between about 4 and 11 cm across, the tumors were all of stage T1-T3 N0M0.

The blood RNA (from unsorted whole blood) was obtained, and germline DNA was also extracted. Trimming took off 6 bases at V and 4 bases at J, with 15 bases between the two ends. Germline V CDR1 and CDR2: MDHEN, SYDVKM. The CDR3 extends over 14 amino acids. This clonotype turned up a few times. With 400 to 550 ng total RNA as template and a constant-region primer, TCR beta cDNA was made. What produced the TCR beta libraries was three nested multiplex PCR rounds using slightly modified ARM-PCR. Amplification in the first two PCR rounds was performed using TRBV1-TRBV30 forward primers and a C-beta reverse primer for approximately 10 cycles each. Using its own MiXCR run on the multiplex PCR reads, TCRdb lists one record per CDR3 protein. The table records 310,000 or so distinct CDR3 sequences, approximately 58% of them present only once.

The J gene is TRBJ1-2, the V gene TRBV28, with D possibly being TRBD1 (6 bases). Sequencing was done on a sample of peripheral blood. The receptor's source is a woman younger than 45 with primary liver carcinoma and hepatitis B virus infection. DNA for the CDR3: TGTGCCAGCAGCTTGGACAGACGGATCTATGGCTACACCTTC. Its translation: CASSLDRRIYGYTF.